Below, 25 T cell receptor beta chains from the same sample are listed, as sequenced in a study of shared clonotypes between healthy human individuals. Libraries were prepared by immunoSEQ multiplex PCR; TCRdb keeps only in-frame clonotypes and omits some of them. The data hold about 360,000 clones, with around 67% observed a single time. Sequencing was carried out using memory CD4+ T cells sorted from blood. Subset defined: CD45RA-negative fraction. These receptors were collected from a man aged 25 to 40 in good health.

The chain has TRBV6-5 and TRBJ1-4; no firm D call. The CDR3 sequence is 13 residues long. Germline CDR1 reads MNHEY; CDR2 reads SVGAGI. V lost 7 bases and J 3 bases, leaving 9 bases between the germline ends. CDR3 sequence: CASMPVSNEKLFF. CDR3 bases: TGTGCCAGCATGCCTGTGTCTAATGAAAAACTGTTTTTT.

This clone was counted once. The V call is TRBV5-1, the J call TRBJ2-7; 7 nucleotides match TRBD1. The trim removed 0 bases at V and 5 bases at J, leaving 2 bases unmatched. Germline CDR1 and CDR2: SGHRS and YFSETQ. The CDR3 spans 13 residues. The CDR3 nucleotides are TGCGCCAGCAGCTTGGGAGGGACAGACGAGCAGTACTTC. This sequence encodes CASSLGGTDEQYF.

The rearrangement links TRBV4-1 to TRBJ2-6, with TRBD1 as a possible D gene (5 bases). V lost 3 bases and J 0 bases, leaving 12 bases between the germline ends. This CDR3 contains 17 residues. Germline assignment: CDR1 MGHRA and CDR2 YSYEKL. CDR3: CASSQTVSLSGANVLTF. The CDR3 nucleotides read TGCGCCAGCAGCCAGACAGTGTCCCTCTCTGGGGCCAACGTCCTGACTTTC.

This chain uses TRBV5-1 with TRBJ2-5; D could derive from TRBD1 or TRBD2 (5 bases each). Trimming stripped 0 bases from V and 5 bases from J, with 8 bases between. The CDR3 is 13 residues long. Germline V gives CDR1 SGHRS, CDR2 YFSETQ. The CDR3 DNA is TGCGCCAGCAGCTTGGGAGGGGAGGAGACCCAGTACTTC. It encodes CASSLGGEETQYF.

The V and J genes are TRBV11-2 and TRBJ2-4; 9 bases agree with TRBD2. CDR3 size: 16 residues. V lost 1 base to trimming and J lost 3 bases; unmatched junction nucleotides: 4. The germline V gene has CDR1 SGHAT and CDR2 FQNNGV. The CDR3 region has the DNA TGTGCCAGCAGCTTAGGGCTGACTAGCGGCAAAAACATTCAGTACTTC. Translated, it gives CASSLGLTSGKNIQYF. Looking up the rest from reference TRBV11-2 and TRBJ2-4 gives the full variable domain: EAGVAQSPRYKIIEKRQSVAFWCNPISGHATLYWYQQILGQGPKLLIQFQNNGVVDDSQLPKDRFSAERLKGVDSTLKIQPAKLEDSAVYLCASSLGLTSGKNIQYFGAGTRLSVL.

V usage is TRBV7-2 and J usage is TRBJ2-7; D gene unclear. The germline CDR1 and CDR2 sequences are SGHTA and FQGNSA. The CDR3 extends over 14 amino acids. The V gene lost 0 bases and the J gene lost 1 base, with 7 bases spanning the gap. CDR3 coding DNA: TGTGCCAGCAGCTTAGCGGAAACGTCCTACGAGCAGTACTTC. This translates into CASSLAETSYEQYF.

This chain connects TRBV29-1 to TRBJ2-7; TRBD1 or TRBD2 may be the D gene (5 bases each). Trimming pared 5 bases from V and 2 bases from J, leaving 10 bases between. Germline loops: CDR1 SQVTM, CDR2 ANQGSEA. There are 12 residues in the CDR3. In nucleotides, the CDR3 is TGCAGCGTTTCGGGGCCAGCCTACGAGCAGTACTTC. Its translation is CSVSGPAYEQYF.

The V and J genes are TRBV11-2 and TRBJ2-1, with TRBD1 matching 10 bases. CDR3 size: 16 residues. Germline V gene sequence: CDR1 SGHAT, CDR2 FQNNGV. J gave up 7 bases and V 5 bases, and 11 bases lay outside the gene matches. The chain's CDR3 is CASSIRQGAYRNEQFF. In nucleotides, the CDR3 is TGTGCCAGCAGCATCCGACAGGGGGCTTATAGGAATGAGCAGTTCTTC. The complete variable domain, with remaining parts taken from reference TRBV11-2 and TRBJ2-1, reads EAGVAQSPRYKIIEKRQSVAFWCNPISGHATLYWYQQILGQGPKLLIQFQNNGVVDDSQLPKDRFSAERLKGVDSTLKIQPAKLEDSAVYLCASSIRQGAYRNEQFFGPGTRLTVL.

V is TRBV14 and J is TRBJ2-7, with D perhaps matching TRBD2 (5 bases). The CDR3 length is 13 residues. Trimming removed 0 bases at V and 6 bases at J, with 9 bases between. The germline V gene has CDR1 SGHDN and CDR2 FVKESK. The chain's CDR3 is CASSQDPAGEQYF. For the CDR3, the DNA is TGTGCCAGCAGCCAAGATCCTGCGGGCGAGCAGTACTTC.

The chain has TRBV10-3 and TRBJ2-3; D possibly corresponds to TRBD2 (6 bases). CDR1 and CDR2 from the germline V gene are ENHRY and SYGVKD. The CDR3 has 16 amino acids. The ends were cut back, 3 bases at V and 0 bases at J, with 13 bases in the middle. In DNA, the CDR3 is TGTGCCATCAGTGAAGGAGCAGGGACTAGCACAGATACGCAGTATTTT. This codes for CAISEGAGTSTDTQYF.

A few counts support this clone. The chain uses TRBV28 and TRBJ1-2; 11 bases align to TRBD1. There are 14 residues in the CDR3. V lost 5 bases, J lost 7 bases, and 6 bases stayed unmatched. Germline CDR1 MDHEN, CDR2 SYDVKM. This CDR3 is CASSRGQGVAGYTF. DNA of the CDR3: TGTGCCAGCAGTAGGGGACAGGGGGTTGCTGGCTACACCTTC.

This clone has ten or more counts. This sequence joins TRBV7-8 and TRBJ1-1; perhaps TRBD1 as D (5 bases). V was shortened by 3 bases and J by 7 bases, with 9 bases between the two germline ends. The CDR3 totals 12 residues. Germline CDR1 and CDR2: SGHVS and FQNEAQ. CDR3 protein: CASSLGGSEAFF. The CDR3 nucleotides are TGTGCCAGCAGCTTGGGGGGTAGTGAAGCTTTCTTT. Using reference TRBV7-8 and TRBJ1-1 for the parts outside the CDR3, the full variable domain is GAGVSQSPRYKVAKRGQDVALRCDPISGHVSLFWYQQALGQGPEFLTYFQNEAQLDKSGLPSDRFFAERPEGSVSTLKIQRTQQEDSAVYLCASSLGGSEAFFGQGTRLTVV.

This rearrangement joins TRBV7-3 to TRBJ2-7; D unresolved. Looked up from germline, CDR1 is SGHTA and CDR2 is FQGTGA. The CDR3 covers 13 residues. V was clipped by 0 bases and J by 0 bases, with 3 bases between them. CDR3 in amino acids: CASSLTSSYEQYF. DNA of the CDR3: TGTGCCAGCAGCTTAACCAGCTCCTACGAGCAGTACTTC. The variable domain in full, with the rest retrieved from reference TRBV7-3 and TRBJ2-7, is GAGVSQTPSNKVTEKGKYVELRCDPISGHTALYWYRQSLGQGPEFLIYFQGTGAADDSGLPNDRFFAVRPEGSVSTLKIQRTERGDSAVYLCASSLTSSYEQYFGPGTRLTVT.

This clone was counted at least ten times. The CDR3 is CASSPLAGGWETQYF. Here the CDR3 DNA reads TGTGCCAGCAGCCCCCTAGCGGGAGGGTGGGAGACCCAGTACTTC. The rearrangement uses TRBV7-2 and TRBJ2-5; 12 bases are shared with TRBD2. The CDR3 runs 15 residues. V lost 5 bases, J lost 5 bases, and 6 bases stayed unmatched. The germline CDR1 and CDR2 sequences are SGHTA and FQGNSA.

The genes are TRBV7-2 and TRBJ1-5; possibly TRBD1 for D (6 bases). This CDR3 is 13 amino acids long. V was pared by 5 bases and J by 5 bases, with 10 bases between. From germline, CDR1 is SGHTA and CDR2 FQGNSA. This CDR3 reads CASSRNRDQPQHF. CDR3 bases: TGTGCCAGCAGCCGGAACAGGGATCAGCCCCAGCATTTT.

This clone was picked up a small number of times. The chain uses TRBV5-1 and TRBJ2-1; 7 positions agree with TRBD1. CDR3 size: 15 residues. With V trimmed by 0 bases and J by 3 bases, 3 bases remained unmatched. Germline V CDR1 and CDR2: SGHRS, YFSETQ. The CDR3 spells CASSLGQGVYNEQFF. DNA for the CDR3: TGCGCCAGCAGCTTGGGCCAGGGGGTCTACAATGAGCAGTTCTTC.

The chain carries TRBV10-1 and TRBJ2-7; 9 bases match TRBD1. Trimming cost V 4 bases and J 6 bases; bases outside gene matches: 7. Germline V gene data show CDR1 as WNHNN and CDR2 as SYGVQD (reference sequence). This CDR3 region has 14 residues. The CDR3 sequence is CASSAGQGVAEQYF. The CDR3 bases are TGCGCCAGCAGTGCGGGACAGGGTGTTGCCGAGCAGTACTTC.

In its sample, this clone was seen a few times. This CDR3 reads CASSGRRQGVSYEQYF. In DNA, the CDR3 is TGTGCCAGTAGTGGCCGACGTCAGGGGGTTTCCTACGAGCAGTACTTC. V gene TRBV19 combines with J gene TRBJ2-7; 7 bases line up with TRBD1. Losses at the gene ends were 5 bases for V and 1 base for J; bases not matched to a gene: 11. This CDR3 region has 16 residues. Germline values: CDR1 LNHDA, CDR2 SQIVND (reference sequence).

J is TRBJ2-5 and V is TRBV9; 9 nucleotides line up with TRBD2. The CDR3 sequence is 17 residues long. Germline V gene lookup returns CDR1 SGDLS and CDR2 YYNGEE. The J segment lost 7 bases and the V segment lost 0 bases, leaving 13 bases of the junction unmatched. CDR3 DNA: TGTGCCAGCAGCGTAGATGATGGCGGGAGGGCCAGCGGGACCCAGTACTTC. It translates to CASSVDDGGRASGTQYF.

This clone has only one observation. V gene TRBV6-5 combines with J gene TRBJ2-7, with TRBD1 matching 8 bases. Germline V gene lookup returns CDR1 MNHEY and CDR2 SVGAGI. V was clipped by 6 bases and J by 0 bases; unmatched bases: 1. The CDR3 is 13 residues long. CDR3 in amino acids: CASRGQVSYEQYF. Here the CDR3 DNA reads TGTGCCAGCAGGGGACAGGTCTCCTACGAGCAGTACTTC.

This clone was observed once. The chain recombines TRBV7-2 with TRBJ2-1; D call uncertain. In germline, CDR1 is SGHTA, CDR2 FQGNSA. The CDR3 length is 16 residues. Trimming took 5 bases from V and 10 from J, leaving 24 bases between them. The CDR3 protein is CASSPRRGFGVREQFF. The CDR3 DNA follows: TGTGCCAGCAGCCCGCGAAGAGGTTTTGGGGTAAGGGAGCAGTTCTTC. Full variable domain (missing parts from reference TRBV7-2 and TRBJ2-1): GAGVSQSPSNKVTEKGKDVELRCDPISGHTALYWYRQSLGQGLEFLIYFQGNSAPDKSGLPSDRFSAERTGGSVSTLTIQRTQQEDSAVYLCASSPRRGFGVREQFFGPGTRLTVL.

The rearrangement joins TRBV28 to TRBJ2-2, with TRBD2 matching 11 bases. CDR3 length equals 14 residues. Germline trimming cut 6 bases from V and 8 bases from J; bases unmatched to any gene: 5. Germline V gives CDR1 MDHEN, CDR2 SYDVKM. CDR3 sequence reads: CASSLAGGGGELFF. DNA for the CDR3: TGTGCCAGCAGCCTAGCGGGAGGCGGGGGGGAGCTGTTTTTT.

A single count supports this clone. The rearrangement links TRBV28 to TRBJ2-3, with 7 nucleotides matching TRBD2. The germline gives CDR1 MDHEN, CDR2 SYDVKM. The CDR3 extends over 15 amino acids. V was clipped by 6 bases and J by 0 bases; unmatched bases: 6. The CDR3 spells CASSKRGPSTDTQYF. In DNA, the CDR3 is TGTGCCAGCAGCAAGCGGGGTCCTAGCACAGATACGCAGTATTTT.

The chain links TRBV5-4 to TRBJ2-3; 7 bases agree with TRBD1. Germline V gene sequence: CDR1 SGHNT, CDR2 YYREEE (reference sequence). V lost 2 bases to trimming and J lost 10 bases; unmatched junction nucleotides: 4. The length of the CDR3 is 12 residues. The CDR3 region has the DNA TGTGCCAGCAGCTTTAGACAGGGAGCGCAGTATTTT. Translating it yields CASSFRQGAQYF.

This clone has a handful of counts. The chain couples TRBV10-2 to TRBJ1-1, with 7 positions matching TRBD1. V dropped 7 bases and J dropped 1; count of bases not matched to a gene: 6. This CDR3 has 14 amino acids. The germline gives CDR1 WSHSY, CDR2 SAAADI. Written as DNA, the CDR3 is TGCGCCAGCACGTCACAGGGGAAGAACACTGAAGCTTTCTTT. Translation gives CASTSQGKNTEAFF.